This TCR beta chain is drawn from a study of blood T cells in healthy people across ages. Using a J-beta primer mix together with a sample-barcoded 5' primer, a second PCR was run for about 6 to 12 cycles. TCRdb fed the 5' RACE reads into MiXCR, producing one record per CDR3 protein. The table has 650,000 to 800,000 distinct CDR3 sequences, 52% seen once. This clonotype has a count of ten or more. The ends were cut back, 0 bases at V and 2 bases at J, with 8 bases in the middle. The CDR3 spans 14 residues. Germline CDR1 and CDR2: SGDLS and YYNGEE. What was sequenced was blood. The receptor comes from a woman older than 75 in good health. This chain links TRBV9 with TRBJ1-2; D is undetermined. CDR3 DNA: TGTGCCAGCAGCGTAGAGGTCAGCAACTATGGCTACACCTTC. Its protein is CASSVEVSNYGYTF.